The present T cell receptor (beta chain) was sequenced within a study of regulatory T cells in long-lasting Graves disease. Overall study context: Graves' patients who were just diagnosed had used antithyroid drugs for under 3 months.

Time point here: newly diagnosed GD, antithyroid drugs for less than 3 months. PBMC-derived RNA was used for the TCR library. Arm-PCR with iRepertoire HTBI primers amplified the CDR3 regions for these TCR beta libraries. MiXCR was run by TCRdb on the multiplex PCR reads, yielding one entry per CDR3 protein. The sample shows a few hundred thousand distinct CDR3 sequences, about 15% of them seen only once. Germline V gives CDR1 SGHVS, CDR2 FQNEAQ. The CDR3 runs 15 residues. The trim removed 1 base at V and 7 bases at J, leaving 4 bases unmatched. This sample also belongs to another study, concerning T cells in Graves' hyperthyroidism and ophthalmopathy. As that report states: Ophthalmopathy was predicted by the model a median of approximately 6 months ahead of onset.

The material was peripheral blood mononuclear cells (PBMCs), obtained at new diagnosis, from a patient treated with antithyroid drugs. This TCR came from a woman in her forties or fifties with Graves disease. The chain employs TRBV7-8 and TRBJ2-2; 9 bases are a match to TRBD2. The chain's CDR3 is CASSLEVSGSGELFF. The CDR3 region has the DNA TGTGCCAGCAGCTTAGAGGTTAGCGGGAGCGGGGAGCTGTTTTTT.